This T cell receptor beta chain was sequenced in a study of CD8+ T cells in alopecia areata. Turning to the study itself: Treated patients took oral tofacitinib at 5 to 10 mg twice daily.

Per germline, CDR1 SNHLY and CDR2 FYNNEI. This CDR3 is built from 17 residues. V was pared by 2 bases and J by 5 bases, with 16 bases between. For this clone: Antigen unknown.

As the sequencing template, cDNA was produced by extracting RNA and reverse transcribing it. Using immunoSEQ multiplex PCR, the repertoire was profiled, and TCRdb retains in-frame clones only, with some absent. Here the sample spans 170,000 or so clones, approximately 62% being singletons. Peripheral blood and lesional scalp punch biopsies were taken from alopecia areata patients. Regarding the study as a whole: Scalp lesions, especially in alopecia totalis/universalis, had higher clonality than normal scalp.

The TCR comes from a human donor with alopecia areata. The J gene is TRBJ1-6, the V gene TRBV2; the D gene is possibly TRBD1 (6 bases). Sample: CD4+ T cells sorted from blood, taken at week 0. The DNA for the CDR3 is TGTGCCAGCAGTGAAAAAGAGCGGACAGCAAATAATTCACCCCTCCACTTT. Amino acids: CASSEKERTANNSPLHF.